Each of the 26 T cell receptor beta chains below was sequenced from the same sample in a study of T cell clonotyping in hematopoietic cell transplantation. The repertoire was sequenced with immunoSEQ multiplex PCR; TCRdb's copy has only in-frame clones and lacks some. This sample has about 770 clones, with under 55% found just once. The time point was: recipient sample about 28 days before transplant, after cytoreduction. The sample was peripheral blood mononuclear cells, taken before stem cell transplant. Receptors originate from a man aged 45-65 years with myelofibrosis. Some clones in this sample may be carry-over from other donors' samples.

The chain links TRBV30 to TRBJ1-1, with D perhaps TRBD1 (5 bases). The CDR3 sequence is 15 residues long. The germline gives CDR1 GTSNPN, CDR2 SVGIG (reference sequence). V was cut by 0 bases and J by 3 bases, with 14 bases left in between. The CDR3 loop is CAWSVRRAWDTEAFF. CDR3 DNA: TGTGCCTGGAGTGTACGCAGGGCCTGGGACACTGAAGCTTTCTTT.

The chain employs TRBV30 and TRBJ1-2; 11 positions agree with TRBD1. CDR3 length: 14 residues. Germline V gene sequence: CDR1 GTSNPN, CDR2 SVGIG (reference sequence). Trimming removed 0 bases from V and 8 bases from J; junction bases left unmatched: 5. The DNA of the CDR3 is TGTGCCTGGAGTGTACGGGGGACAGGGGGAGGCTACACCTTC. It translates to CAWSVRGTGGGYTF.

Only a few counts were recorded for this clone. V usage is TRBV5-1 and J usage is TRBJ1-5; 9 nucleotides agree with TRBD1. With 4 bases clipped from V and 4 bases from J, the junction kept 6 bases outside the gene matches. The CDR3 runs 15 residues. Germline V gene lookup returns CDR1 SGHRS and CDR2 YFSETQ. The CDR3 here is CASSPGTGINQPQHF. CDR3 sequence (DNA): TGCGCCAGCAGCCCCGGGACAGGGATTAATCAGCCCCAGCATTTT.

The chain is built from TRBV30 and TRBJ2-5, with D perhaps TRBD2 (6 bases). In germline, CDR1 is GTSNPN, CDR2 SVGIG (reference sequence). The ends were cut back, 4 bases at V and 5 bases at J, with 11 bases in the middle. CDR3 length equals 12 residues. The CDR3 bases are TGTGCCTGGATTAGGGCGGGGGAGACCCAGTACTTC. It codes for CAWIRAGETQYF.

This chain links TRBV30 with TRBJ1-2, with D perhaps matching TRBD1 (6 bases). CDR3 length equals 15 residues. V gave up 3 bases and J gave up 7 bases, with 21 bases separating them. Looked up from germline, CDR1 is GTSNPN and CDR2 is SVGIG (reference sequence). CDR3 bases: TGTGCCTGGAGACTCGGACAGCAGACTATGGTTGGCTACACCTTC. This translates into CAWRLGQQTMVGYTF.

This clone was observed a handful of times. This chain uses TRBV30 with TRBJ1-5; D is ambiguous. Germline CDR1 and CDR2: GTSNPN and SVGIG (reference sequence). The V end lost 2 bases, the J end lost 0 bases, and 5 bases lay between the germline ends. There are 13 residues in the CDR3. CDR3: CAWSPDSNQPQHF. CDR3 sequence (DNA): TGTGCCTGGAGTCCGGATAGCAATCAGCCCCAGCATTTT. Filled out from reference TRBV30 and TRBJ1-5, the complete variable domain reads SQTIHQWPATLVQPVGSPLSLECTVEGTSNPNLYWYRQAAGRGLQLLFYSVGIGQISSEVPQNLSASRPQDRQFILSSKKLLLSDSGFYLCAWSPDSNQPQHFGDGTRLSIL.

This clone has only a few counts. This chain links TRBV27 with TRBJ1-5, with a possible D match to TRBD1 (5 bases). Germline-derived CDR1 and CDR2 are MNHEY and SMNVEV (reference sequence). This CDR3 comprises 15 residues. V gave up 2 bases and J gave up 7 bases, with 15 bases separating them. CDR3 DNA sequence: TGTGCCAGCAGTTTAGGTTCAGGGAACGGACAGCCCCAGCATTTT. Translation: CASSLGSGNGQPQHF.

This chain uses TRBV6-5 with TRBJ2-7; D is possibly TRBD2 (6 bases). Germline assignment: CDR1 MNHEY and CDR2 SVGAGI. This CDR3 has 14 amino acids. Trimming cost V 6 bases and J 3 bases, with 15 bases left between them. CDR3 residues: CASRGTSKHYEQYF. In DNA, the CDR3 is TGTGCCAGCAGGGGGACTTCGAAGCACTACGAGCAGTACTTC.

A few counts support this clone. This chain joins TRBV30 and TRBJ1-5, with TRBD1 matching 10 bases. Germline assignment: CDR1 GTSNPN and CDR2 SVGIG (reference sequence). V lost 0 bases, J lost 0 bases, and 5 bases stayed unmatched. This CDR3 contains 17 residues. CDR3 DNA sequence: TGTGCCTGGAGTGTGGGACAGGGGCCGTATAGCAATCAGCCCCAGCATTTT. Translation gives CAWSVGQGPYSNQPQHF.

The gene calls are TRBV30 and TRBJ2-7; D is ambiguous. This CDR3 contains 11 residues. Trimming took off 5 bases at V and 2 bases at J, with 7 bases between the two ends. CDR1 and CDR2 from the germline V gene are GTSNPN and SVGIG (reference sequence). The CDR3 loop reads CAWSRTYEQYF. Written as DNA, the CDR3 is TGTGCCTGGTCCCGTACCTACGAGCAGTACTTC.

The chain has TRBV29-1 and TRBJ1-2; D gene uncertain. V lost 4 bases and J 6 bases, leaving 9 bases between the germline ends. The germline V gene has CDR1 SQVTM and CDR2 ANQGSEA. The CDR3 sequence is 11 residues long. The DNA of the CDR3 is TGCAGCGTTGTACTTGGCGATGGCTACACCTTC. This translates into CSVVLGDGYTF.

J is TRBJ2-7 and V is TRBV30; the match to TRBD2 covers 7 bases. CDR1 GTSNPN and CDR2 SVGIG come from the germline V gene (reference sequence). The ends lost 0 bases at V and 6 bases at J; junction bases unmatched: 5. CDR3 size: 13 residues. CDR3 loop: CAWSVGGGTEQYF. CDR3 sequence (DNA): TGTGCCTGGAGTGTTGGGGGGGGTACCGAGCAGTACTTC.

DNA of the CDR3: TGTGCCTGGAGTATGGACCGCTCCTACAATGAGCAGTTCTTC. Its translation is CAWSMDRSYNEQFF. This chain links TRBV30 with TRBJ2-1; D not resolved. Trimming took 2 bases from V and 0 from J, leaving 8 bases between them. The CDR3 totals 14 residues. Germline V gene data show CDR1 as GTSNPN and CDR2 as SVGIG (reference sequence).

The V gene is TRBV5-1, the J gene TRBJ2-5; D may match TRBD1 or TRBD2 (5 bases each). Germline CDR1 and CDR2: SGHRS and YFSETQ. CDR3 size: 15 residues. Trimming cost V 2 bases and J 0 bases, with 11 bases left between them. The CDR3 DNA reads TGCGCCAGCAGCTTAGGGGTCGGGGACCAAGAGACCCAGTACTTC. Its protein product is CASSLGVGDQETQYF.

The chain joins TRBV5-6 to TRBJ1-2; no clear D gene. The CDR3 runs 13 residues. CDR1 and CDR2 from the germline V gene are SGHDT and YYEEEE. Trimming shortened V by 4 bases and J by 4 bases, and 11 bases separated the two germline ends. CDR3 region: CASSTGRSYGYTF. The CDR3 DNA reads TGTGCCAGCAGCACCGGACGGTCCTATGGCTACACCTTC.

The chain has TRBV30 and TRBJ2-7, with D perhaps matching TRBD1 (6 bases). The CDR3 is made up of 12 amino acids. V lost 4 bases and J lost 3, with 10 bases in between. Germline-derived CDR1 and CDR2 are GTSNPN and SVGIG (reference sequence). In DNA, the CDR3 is TGTGCCTGGAATGGGGGCAGCTACGAGCAGTACTTC. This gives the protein CAWNGGSYEQYF.

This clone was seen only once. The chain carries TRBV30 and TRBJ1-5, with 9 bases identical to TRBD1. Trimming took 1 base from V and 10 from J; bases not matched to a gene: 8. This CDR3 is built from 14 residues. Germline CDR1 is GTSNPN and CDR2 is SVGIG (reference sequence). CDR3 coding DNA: TGTGCCTGGAGTGATCACGGGACAGGGAGACCCCAGCATTTT. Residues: CAWSDHGTGRPQHF. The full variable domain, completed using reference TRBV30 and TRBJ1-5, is SQTIHQWPATLVQPVGSPLSLECTVEGTSNPNLYWYRQAAGRGLQLLFYSVGIGQISSEVPQNLSASRPQDRQFILSSKKLLLSDSGFYLCAWSDHGTGRPQHFGDGTRLSIL.

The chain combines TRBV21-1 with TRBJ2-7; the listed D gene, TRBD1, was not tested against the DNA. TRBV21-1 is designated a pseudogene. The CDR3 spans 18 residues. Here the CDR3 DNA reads TGTGCCAGCAGCAAAGAGTCAGGGGGCCTCCCTCTTGGGTACGAGCAGTACTTC. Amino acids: CASSKESGGLPLGYEQYF.

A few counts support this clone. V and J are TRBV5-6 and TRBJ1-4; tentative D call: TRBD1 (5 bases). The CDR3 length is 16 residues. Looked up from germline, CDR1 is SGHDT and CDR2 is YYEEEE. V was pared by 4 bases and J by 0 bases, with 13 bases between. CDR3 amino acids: CASSLRTKATNEKLFF. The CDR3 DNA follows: TGTGCCAGCAGCCTTCGGACAAAAGCAACTAATGAAAAACTGTTTTTT.

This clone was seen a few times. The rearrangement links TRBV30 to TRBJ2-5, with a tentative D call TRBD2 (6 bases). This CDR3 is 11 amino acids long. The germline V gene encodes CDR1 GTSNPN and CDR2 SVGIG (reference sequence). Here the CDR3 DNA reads TGTGCTGGAGGGCGGAGGGAGACCCAGTACTTC. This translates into CAGGRRETQYF.

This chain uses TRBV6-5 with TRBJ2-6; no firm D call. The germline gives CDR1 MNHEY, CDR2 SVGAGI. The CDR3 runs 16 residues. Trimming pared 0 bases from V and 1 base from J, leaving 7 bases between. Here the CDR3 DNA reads TGTGCCAGCAGTTACTCCTGGGGTTCTGGGGCCAACGTCCTGACTTTC. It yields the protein CASSYSWGSGANVLTF.

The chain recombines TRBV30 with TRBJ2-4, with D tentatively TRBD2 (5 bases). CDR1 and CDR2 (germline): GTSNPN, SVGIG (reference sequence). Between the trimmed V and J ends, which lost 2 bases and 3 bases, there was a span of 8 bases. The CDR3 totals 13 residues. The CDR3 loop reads CAWSRENKNIQYF. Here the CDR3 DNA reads TGTGCCTGGAGTCGGGAAAACAAAAACATTCAGTACTTC.

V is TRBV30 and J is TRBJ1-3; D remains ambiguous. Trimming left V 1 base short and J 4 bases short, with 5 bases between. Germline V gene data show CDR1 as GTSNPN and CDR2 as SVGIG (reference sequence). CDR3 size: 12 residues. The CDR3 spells CAWSGGGNTIYF. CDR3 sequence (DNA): TGTGCCTGGAGTGGAGGCGGAAACACCATATATTTT. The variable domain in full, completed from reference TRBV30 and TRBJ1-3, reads SQTIHQWPATLVQPVGSPLSLECTVEGTSNPNLYWYRQAAGRGLQLLFYSVGIGQISSEVPQNLSASRPQDRQFILSSKKLLLSDSGFYLCAWSGGGNTIYFGEGSWLTVV.

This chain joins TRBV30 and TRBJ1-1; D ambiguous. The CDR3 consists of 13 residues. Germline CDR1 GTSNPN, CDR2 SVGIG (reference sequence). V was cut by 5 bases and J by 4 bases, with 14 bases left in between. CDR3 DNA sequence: TGTGCCTGGGTGCGGCCGCCGCGCACTGAAGCTTTCTTT. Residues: CAWVRPPRTEAFF.

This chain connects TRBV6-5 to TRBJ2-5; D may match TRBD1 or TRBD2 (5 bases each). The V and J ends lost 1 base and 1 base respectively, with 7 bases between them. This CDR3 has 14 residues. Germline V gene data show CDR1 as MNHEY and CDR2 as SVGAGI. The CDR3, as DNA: TGTGCCAGCAGTTACTTTGGGGGCCAAGAGACCCAGTACTTC. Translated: CASSYFGGQETQYF.

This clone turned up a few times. Written as DNA, the CDR3 is TGTGCCAGCAGTCCAGGGGGCGCGACTGAAAAACTGTTTTTT. Protein product: CASSPGGATEKLFF. This rearrangement joins TRBV6-5 to TRBJ1-4; 8 nucleotides line up with TRBD1. Germline CDR1 reads MNHEY; CDR2 reads SVGAGI. The CDR3 consists of 14 residues. Trimming at V came to 5 bases and at J to 7 bases, leaving 6 bases not matched to a gene.